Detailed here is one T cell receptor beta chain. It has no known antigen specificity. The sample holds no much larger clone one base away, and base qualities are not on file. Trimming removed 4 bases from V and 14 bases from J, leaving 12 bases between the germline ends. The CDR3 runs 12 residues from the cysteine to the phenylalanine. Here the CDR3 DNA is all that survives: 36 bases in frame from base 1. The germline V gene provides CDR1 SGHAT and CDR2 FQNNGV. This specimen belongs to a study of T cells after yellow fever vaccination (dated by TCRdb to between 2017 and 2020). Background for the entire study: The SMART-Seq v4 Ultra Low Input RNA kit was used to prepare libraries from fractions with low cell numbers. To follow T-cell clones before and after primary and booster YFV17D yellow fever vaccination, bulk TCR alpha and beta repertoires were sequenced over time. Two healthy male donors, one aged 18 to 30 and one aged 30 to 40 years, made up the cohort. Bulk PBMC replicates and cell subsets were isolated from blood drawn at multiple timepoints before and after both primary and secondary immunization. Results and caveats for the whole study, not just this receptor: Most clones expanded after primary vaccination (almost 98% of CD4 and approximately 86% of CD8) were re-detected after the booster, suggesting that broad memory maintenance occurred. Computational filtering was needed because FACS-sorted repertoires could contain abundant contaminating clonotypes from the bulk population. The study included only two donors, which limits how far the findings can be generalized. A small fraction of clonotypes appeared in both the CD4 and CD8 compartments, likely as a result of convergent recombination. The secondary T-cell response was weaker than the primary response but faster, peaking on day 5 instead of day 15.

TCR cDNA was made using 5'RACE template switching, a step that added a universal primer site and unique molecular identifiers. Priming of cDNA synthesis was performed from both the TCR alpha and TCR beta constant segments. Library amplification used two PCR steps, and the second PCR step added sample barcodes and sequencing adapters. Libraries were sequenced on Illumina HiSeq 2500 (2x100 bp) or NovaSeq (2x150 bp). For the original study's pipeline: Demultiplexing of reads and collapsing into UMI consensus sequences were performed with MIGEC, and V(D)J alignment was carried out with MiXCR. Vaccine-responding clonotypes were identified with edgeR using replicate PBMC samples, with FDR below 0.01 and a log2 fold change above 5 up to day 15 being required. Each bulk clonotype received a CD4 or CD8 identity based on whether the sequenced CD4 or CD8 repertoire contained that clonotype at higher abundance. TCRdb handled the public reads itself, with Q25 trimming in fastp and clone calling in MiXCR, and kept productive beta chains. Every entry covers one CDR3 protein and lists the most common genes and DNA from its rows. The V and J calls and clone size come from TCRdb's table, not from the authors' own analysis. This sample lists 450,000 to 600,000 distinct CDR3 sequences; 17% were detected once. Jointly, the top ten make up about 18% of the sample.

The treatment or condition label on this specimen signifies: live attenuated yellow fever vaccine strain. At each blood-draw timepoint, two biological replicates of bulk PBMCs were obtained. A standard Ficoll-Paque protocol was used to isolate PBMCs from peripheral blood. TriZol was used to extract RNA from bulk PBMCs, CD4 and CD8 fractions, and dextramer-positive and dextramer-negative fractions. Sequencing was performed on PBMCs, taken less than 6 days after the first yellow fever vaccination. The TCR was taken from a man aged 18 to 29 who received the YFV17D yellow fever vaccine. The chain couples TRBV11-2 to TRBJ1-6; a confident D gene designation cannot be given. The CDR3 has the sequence CASSSGPSALHF. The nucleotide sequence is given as TGTGCCAGCAGCTCAGGACCCTCGGCCCTCCACTTT.